The clone carrying this T cell receptor (beta chain) was observed many times. Its antigen is as yet unknown. The data stem from a study of regulatory T cells in long-lasting Graves disease. Study-wide results and limits: There were preferences for TRBV28, TRBJ1-2 and TRBJ2-5 in persistent disease.

Time point in this sample: newly diagnosed GD, antithyroid drugs for less than 3 months. TCR sequences were obtained from RNA taken from PBMCs. Building the TCR beta libraries relied on iRepertoire HTBI primers, and CDR3 regions underwent Arm-PCR. A single record per CDR3 protein comes from TCRdb applying MiXCR to the multiplex PCR reads. The data hold about 320,000 distinct CDR3 sequences, with 15% to 20% observed a single time. This CDR3 is built from 12 residues. Trimming took off 5 bases at V and 3 bases at J, with 8 bases between the two ends. Looked up from germline, CDR1 is SEHNR and CDR2 is FQNEAQ (reference sequence).

The chain employs TRBV7-9 and TRBJ2-7; D call uncertain. This TCR derives from a female donor with Graves disease. Sequenced material: peripheral blood mononuclear cells (PBMCs), taken at new diagnosis, from a patient treated with antithyroid drugs. The CDR3 loop is CASSREIYEQYF. The CDR3, as DNA: TGTGCCAGCAGCCGCGAAATCTACGAGCAGTACTTC.